The 13 T cell receptor beta chains below come from one sample, sequenced in a study of long-term antiretroviral therapy in people with HIV (dated by TCRdb to the early 2020s). The immunoSEQ hsTCRB v3.0 assay was used at survey level resolution to sequence the TRB variable region. The clones in this table, taken by TCRdb from immuneACCESS, are in-frame only. Not every clone is retained; where verified, under half of the shortfall comes from an unresolved V gene, and the cause of the rest is unknown. Across this sample there are approximately 15,000 clones, with around 84% seen only once. The top ten constitute roughly 7.7% of the sample. Material: unsorted PBMCs, obtained 0.1 years after starting antiretroviral therapy. The receptors here all came from a man aged 18 to 30 with HIV.

In this sample, this clone turned up a few times. The chain carries TRBV6-5 and TRBJ1-2, with 8 bases aligning to TRBD1. The CDR3 spans 13 residues. The germline V gene has CDR1 MNHEY and CDR2 SVGAGI. J was trimmed by 7 bases and V by 10 bases; bases with no gene match: 11. The CDR3: CATKQGATLGYTF. The DNA of the CDR3 is TGTGCCACCAAGCAGGGGGCCACCCTTGGCTACACCTTC.

V is TRBV9 and J is TRBJ2-2; the D is unclear. From germline, CDR1 is SGDLS and CDR2 YYNGEE. V shed 3 bases and J shed 3 bases, with 3 bases lying between them. This CDR3 contains 12 residues. The CDR3: CASSGDTGELFF. DNA of the CDR3: TGTGCCAGCAGCGGAGACACCGGGGAGCTGTTTTTT.

The chain uses TRBV5-1 and TRBJ2-5, with 8 bases lining up with TRBD2. Unmatched junction bases numbered 7, after V lost 0 bases and J lost 3 bases. From germline, CDR1 is SGHRS and CDR2 YFSETQ. This CDR3 has 16 amino acids. The CDR3 sequence: CASSLGAGAFKETQYF. DNA for the CDR3: TGCGCCAGCAGCTTGGGAGCGGGGGCCTTTAAAGAGACCCAGTACTTC.

V gene TRBV9 combines with J gene TRBJ2-2; the D is unclear. The CDR3 is 16 residues long. V was shortened by 0 bases and J by 0 bases, with 9 bases between the two germline ends. Germline values: CDR1 SGDLS, CDR2 YYNGEE. For the CDR3, the DNA is TGTGCCAGCAGCGTAGGGGGAAATGCGAACACCGGGGAGCTGTTTTTT. Its translation is CASSVGGNANTGELFF.

This rearrangement joins TRBV7-2 to TRBJ2-3, with TRBD2 matching 8 bases. J was trimmed by 11 bases and V by 1 base; bases with no gene match: 11. Germline V gene sequence: CDR1 SGHTA, CDR2 FQGNSA. The CDR3 sequence is 15 residues long. DNA of the CDR3: TGTGCCAGCAGCTTAGGGGGACTAGTGGCTTTGGAGCAGTATTTT. Its translation is CASSLGGLVALEQYF.

The chain employs TRBV9 and TRBJ1-1, with D tentatively TRBD1 (6 bases). V lost 1 base to trimming and J lost 0 bases, with 13 bases between them. There are 16 residues in the CDR3. In germline, CDR1 is SGDLS, CDR2 YYNGEE. The CDR3 reads CASSVTDRTLNTEAFF. The CDR3 bases are TGTGCCAGCAGCGTAACAGACAGGACTTTGAACACTGAAGCTTTCTTT.

This clone has just one count. DNA for the CDR3: TGTGCCAGCTCACCCCTCGACGGGGCCTCTGGAAACACCATATATTTT. It is translated as CASSPLDGASGNTIYF. The genes are TRBV18 and TRBJ1-3; a weak D match, TRBD1 (5 bases). The CDR3 has 16 amino acids. Germline V gene sequence: CDR1 KGHSH, CDR2 LQKENI. Trimming cost V 3 bases and J 0 bases, with 12 bases left between them.

This sequence joins TRBV7-9 and TRBJ2-7; 8 nucleotides match TRBD1. Germline CDR1 SEHNR, CDR2 FQNEAQ (reference sequence). This CDR3 has 14 amino acids. V was pared by 8 bases and J by 2 bases, with 8 bases of the junction left unmatched. The chain's CDR3 is CASGWDRPAYEQYF. DNA for the CDR3: TGTGCCAGCGGTTGGGACAGGCCGGCCTACGAGCAGTACTTC.

J is TRBJ2-7 and V is TRBV5-4; 9 bases align to TRBD1. The CDR3 runs to 15 residues. Trimming at V came to 5 bases and at J to 5 bases, leaving 11 bases not matched to a gene. Per the germline V gene, CDR1 is SGHNT and CDR2 is YYREEE (reference sequence). CDR3 sequence: CASRTGTGRWDEQYF. The CDR3 DNA is TGTGCCAGCAGGACCGGGACAGGGAGGTGGGACGAGCAGTACTTC.

The V and J genes are TRBV29-1 and TRBJ2-7, with D tentatively TRBD1 or TRBD2 (5 bases each). This CDR3 spans 14 amino acids. The V gene's germline CDR1 is SQVTM and CDR2 ANQGSEA. V was cut by 6 bases and J by 5 bases, with 20 bases left in between. The CDR3 sequence: CSVLGHLWGNEQYF. The CDR3 nucleotides are TGCAGCGTCCTCGGCCATTTGTGGGGGAACGAGCAGTACTTC.

The CDR3 DNA follows: TGTGCCAGCAGTTACGGACTAGCGGACACAGATACGCAGTATTTT. It encodes CASSYGLADTDTQYF. The chain uses TRBV6-5 and TRBJ2-3; TRBD2 agrees at 10 bases. After removal of 2 bases from V and 2 bases from J, the junction contained 1 base not matched to a gene. The CDR3 is 15 residues long. The germline V gene has CDR1 MNHEY and CDR2 SVGAGI.

The chain has TRBV4-1 and TRBJ2-3; 8 positions agree with TRBD2. Germline loops: CDR1 MGHRA, CDR2 YSYEKL. After removal of 4 bases from V and 2 bases from J, the junction contained 14 bases not matched to a gene. The CDR3 is made up of 18 amino acids. The CDR3 is CASSRTEWGSGVTDTQYF. The CDR3 nucleotides read TGCGCCAGCAGCCGGACGGAGTGGGGTAGCGGGGTCACAGATACGCAGTATTTT.

This rearrangement joins TRBV4-3 to TRBJ1-4; D ambiguous. The CDR3 is 15 residues long. The germline gives CDR1 LGHNA, CDR2 YSLEER. Trimming removed 0 bases at V and 1 base at J, with 6 bases between. The DNA of the CDR3 is TGCGCCAGCAGCCAAGATAGCGGAACTAATGAAAAACTGTTTTTT. This sequence encodes CASSQDSGTNEKLFF.